This note documents a single T cell receptor (beta chain) sequence. What it binds is not known. Each patient's relapse followed autologous stem cell transplantation, and brentuximab vedotin exposure varied. The data stem from a study of PD-1 blockade in classical Hodgkin lymphoma. Study-level results: While CD8+ TCR diversity did not rise significantly by C4D1, CD4+ TCR diversity did.

Trimming stripped 1 base from V and 8 bases from J, with 11 bases between. Germline V lookup: CDR1 MNHNS, CDR2 SASEGT. This CDR3 has 13 residues. Sequencing was performed with immunoSEQ multiplex PCR; in TCRdb, only in-frame clones are kept and a portion is missing. The data hold 50,000 to 75,000 clones, with around 89% observed a single time. This TCR came from a human donor with classical Hodgkin lymphoma. Source: peripheral blood mononuclear cells (PBMCs), taken at baseline. The chain links TRBV6-1 to TRBJ1-1; D unresolved. The CDR3 nucleotides are TGTGCCAGCAGTGAAGTAAGCGAATCGGAAGCTTTCTTT. Translation gives CASSEVSESEAFF.